One and the same sample provided the 26 T cell receptor beta chains below, sequenced in a study of OX40 agonist ivuxolimab in advanced cancers. Libraries were prepared by immunoSEQ multiplex PCR; TCRdb keeps only in-frame clonotypes and omits some of them. This sample carries 55,000 to 85,000 clones, about 86% of them seen once, and the ten largest clones take more than 0.65%. This material consisted of CD4+ or CD8+ T cells sorted from blood, taken in a trial of the OX40 agonist ivuxolimab. These receptors were collected from an adult with an advanced solid tumor such as melanoma, head and neck, liver or kidney cancer.

The chain recombines TRBV6-1 with TRBJ1-1; TRBD1 matches 10 bases. Germline CDR1 and CDR2: MNHNS and SASEGT. V was clipped by 4 bases and J by 6 bases; unmatched bases: 5. This CDR3 has 14 amino acids. The CDR3 spells CASSAGQGRSEAFF. CDR3 bases: TGTGCCAGCAGTGCGGGACAGGGGAGATCTGAAGCTTTCTTT.

The chain joins TRBV5-6 to TRBJ2-3, with 7 bases aligning to TRBD1. Germline CDR1 and CDR2: SGHDT and YYEEEE. V shed 4 bases and J 1 base; nucleotides not matched to a gene: 0. The CDR3 is 13 amino acids. The CDR3 is CASSQGGTDTQYF. CDR3 bases: TGTGCCAGCAGCCAGGGGGGCACAGATACGCAGTATTTT.

The chain joins TRBV19 to TRBJ2-3, with 11 bases that match TRBD1. Germline V gene data show CDR1 as LNHDA and CDR2 as SQIVND (reference sequence). This CDR3 spans 13 amino acids. Trimming cost V 8 bases and J 5 bases; bases outside gene matches: 3. The CDR3 sequence is CASGGTGGDTQYF. In nucleotides, the CDR3 is TGTGCCAGTGGCGGGACAGGGGGAGATACGCAGTATTTT.

This clone was seen more than once but under ten times. V gene TRBV25-1 combines with J gene TRBJ1-5; D is undetermined. From germline, CDR1 is MGHDK and CDR2 SYGVNS. V dropped 3 bases and J dropped 5 bases, with 11 bases sitting between them. The CDR3 has 14 residues. DNA for the CDR3: TGTGCCAGCAGTGAGCCAGGCGCCTATCAGCCCCAGCATTTT. This gives the protein CASSEPGAYQPQHF.

The chain combines TRBV7-2 with TRBJ2-3; 9 bases match TRBD1. This CDR3 is 15 amino acids long. Germline-derived CDR1 and CDR2 are SGHTA and FQGNSA. Trimming cost V 2 bases and J 4 bases; bases outside gene matches: 4. The CDR3 nucleotides read TGTGCCAGCAGCTTAAGGACAGGGGACGCAGATACGCAGTATTTT. This codes for CASSLRTGDADTQYF. Drawing the rest from reference TRBV7-2 and TRBJ2-3, the complete variable domain is GAGVSQSPSNKVTEKGKDVELRCDPISGHTALYWYRQSLGQGLEFLIYFQGNSAPDKSGLPSDRFSAERTGGSVSTLTIQRTQQEDSAVYLCASSLRTGDADTQYFGPGTRLTVL.

The chain is built from TRBV12-5 and TRBJ1-1; 8 bases agree with TRBD1. Germline values: CDR1 LGHNT, CDR2 FRNRAP. The V segment lost 6 bases and the J segment 3 bases; nucleotides outside the gene matches: 6. This CDR3 spans 14 amino acids. In DNA form, the CDR3 reads TGTGCTAGTGGCCCTGACAGGGGAGACACTGAAGCTTTCTTT. Translating it yields CASGPDRGDTEAFF.

V usage is TRBV18 and J usage is TRBJ2-7; D gene uncertain. V lost 4 bases, J lost 7 bases, and 8 bases lay in between. CDR3 length equals 11 residues. Germline values: CDR1 KGHSH, CDR2 LQKENI. CDR3 DNA: TGTGCCAGCTCACTCCAAGAGGAGCAGTACTTC. This encodes CASSLQEEQYF.

The V gene is TRBV28, the J gene TRBJ2-1; 7 bases are a match to TRBD2. The CDR3 length is 14 residues. After removal of 2 bases from V and 5 bases from J, the junction contained 3 bases not matched to a gene. Germline V lookup: CDR1 MDHEN, CDR2 SYDVKM. This CDR3 is CASSLAGDDNEQFF. The CDR3 DNA is TGTGCCAGCAGTTTAGCGGGAGATGACAATGAGCAGTTCTTC.

The rearrangement uses TRBV6-5 and TRBJ2-7; D is ambiguous. V was shortened by 2 bases and J by 2 bases, with 4 bases between the two germline ends. Germline V gene data show CDR1 as MNHEY and CDR2 as SVGAGI. The CDR3 sequence is 12 residues long. The CDR3 loop is CASSYVAYEQYF. CDR3 coding DNA: TGTGCCAGCAGTTACGTAGCCTACGAGCAGTACTTC.

The rearrangement links TRBV5-6 to TRBJ1-5; 11 bases fit TRBD1. CDR1 SGHDT and CDR2 YYEEEE come from the germline V gene. V trimming: 2 bases; J trimming: 2 bases; junction bases outside the gene matches: 6. This CDR3 is 17 amino acids long. CDR3 in amino acids: CASSLGTGGWGNQPQHF. DNA of the CDR3: TGTGCCAGCAGCTTAGGGACAGGGGGTTGGGGCAATCAGCCCCAGCATTTT.

The chain carries TRBV15 and TRBJ2-3; D remains unclear. Trimming cost V 3 bases and J 2 bases, with 12 bases left between them. There are 15 residues in the CDR3. Germline lookup yields CDR1 LNHNV and CDR2 YYDKDF (reference sequence). CDR3: CATSREKQNTDTQYF. CDR3 nucleotide sequence: TGTGCCACCAGCAGGGAGAAGCAAAACACAGATACGCAGTATTTT.

This chain uses TRBV2 with TRBJ1-3, with D tentatively TRBD1 (6 bases). CDR3 length equals 13 residues. Germline CDR1 SNHLY, CDR2 FYNNEI. Trimming cost V 7 bases and J 4 bases, with 11 bases left between them. CDR3 sequence reads: CASKGQGGNTIYF. The CDR3 DNA follows: TGTGCCAGCAAGGGGCAGGGGGGAAACACCATATATTTT.

The gene calls are TRBV7-9 and TRBJ2-5, with TRBD2 identical over 8 bases. The CDR3 extends over 12 amino acids. Germline CDR1 reads SEHNR; CDR2 reads FQNEAQ (reference sequence). V lost 7 bases, J lost 5 bases, and 3 bases stayed unmatched. For the CDR3, the DNA is TGTGCCAGCACCACGGGGGGGGAGACCCAGTACTTC. The encoded protein is CASTTGGETQYF.

The chain recombines TRBV7-2 with TRBJ1-2; 11 bases fit TRBD1. CDR1 and CDR2 from the germline V gene are SGHTA and FQGNSA. V lost 4 bases and J lost 6; bases outside the gene matches: 1. This CDR3 spans 13 amino acids. CDR3 protein: CASSSGQGDGYTF. CDR3 DNA sequence: TGTGCCAGCAGCTCGGGACAGGGGGATGGCTACACCTTC.

CDR3 bases: TGTGCCAGCAGTGACGCTAGCGGGGGACGAGATACGCAGTATTTT. It codes for CASSDASGGRDTQYF. The chain couples TRBV6-1 to TRBJ2-3; 10 bases fit TRBD2. V shed 3 bases and J 5 bases; nucleotides not matched to a gene: 5. This CDR3 spans 15 amino acids. The germline gives CDR1 MNHNS, CDR2 SASEGT.

DNA for the CDR3: TGCAGCGTTCTTTCCCAGGGGGCCACAGATACGCAGTATTTT. It codes for CSVLSQGATDTQYF. The genes are TRBV29-1 and TRBJ2-3; 8 bases line up with TRBD1. The ends lost 5 bases at V and 2 bases at J; junction bases unmatched: 6. The CDR3 is 14 residues long. CDR1 and CDR2 from the germline V gene are SQVTM and ANQGSEA.

The sample holds a few counts of this clone. The rearrangement uses TRBV18 and TRBJ2-7, with D unclear. V gave up 5 bases and J gave up 0 bases, with 11 bases separating them. The CDR3 spans 14 residues. Germline V gene lookup returns CDR1 KGHSH and CDR2 LQKENI. CDR3: CASSAAATSYEQYF. CDR3 DNA: TGTGCCAGCTCAGCGGCTGCAACCTCCTACGAGCAGTACTTC.

The CDR3: CAWSLDLNQPQHF. CDR3 DNA: TGTGCCTGGAGCCTAGATCTGAATCAGCCCCAGCATTTT. This chain joins TRBV30 and TRBJ1-5; D remains unclear. The CDR3 has 13 amino acids. The germline V and J ends were trimmed by 3 bases and 4 bases, with 10 bases remaining between them. CDR1 GTSNPN and CDR2 SVGIG come from the germline V gene (reference sequence).

The V and J genes are TRBV5-6 and TRBJ2-3; TRBD1 is a possible D gene (6 bases). The germline gives CDR1 SGHDT, CDR2 YYEEEE. V lost 1 base and J 2 bases, leaving 8 bases between the germline ends. The CDR3 spans 14 residues. Here the CDR3 DNA reads TGTGCCAGCAGCTTGACAGGGAACACAGATACGCAGTATTTT. It yields the protein CASSLTGNTDTQYF.

This sequence joins TRBV19 and TRBJ2-6; the D is unclear. The CDR3 length is 15 residues. Germline lookup yields CDR1 LNHDA and CDR2 SQIVND (reference sequence). The V gene lost 5 bases and the J gene lost 1 base, with 9 bases spanning the gap. The CDR3 region is CASSLHASGANVLTF. For the CDR3, the DNA is TGTGCCAGTAGTCTTCACGCGTCTGGGGCCAACGTCCTGACTTTC.

In this sample, this clone turned up a few times. The chain couples TRBV18 to TRBJ2-7; 14 bases match TRBD2. CDR1 is KGHSH and CDR2 is LQKENI in the germline V gene. The V gene end was trimmed by 3 bases and the J gene end by 5 bases; junction bases not matched to a gene: 9. This CDR3 contains 17 residues. CDR3 sequence (DNA): TGTGCCAGCTCACCTAATGTTGGGACTAGCGGGAGTAACGAGCAGTACTTC. Translating it yields CASSPNVGTSGSNEQYF.

This chain connects TRBV14 to TRBJ2-7; TRBD2 matches 7 bases. The germline V gene encodes CDR1 SGHDN and CDR2 FVKESK. After removal of 4 bases from V and 2 bases from J, the junction contained 5 bases not matched to a gene. The CDR3 has 14 residues. The CDR3: CASSPGLSTYEQYF. CDR3 DNA sequence: TGTGCCAGCAGCCCGGGACTATCAACCTACGAGCAGTACTTC.

This clone was recorded a few times. This chain links TRBV5-1 with TRBJ1-5; the D gene is possibly TRBD1 (5 bases). The CDR3 is made up of 15 amino acids. The V and J ends lost 4 bases and 3 bases respectively, with 14 bases between them. Germline values: CDR1 SGHRS, CDR2 YFSETQ. As DNA, the CDR3 is TGCGCCAGCAGCAAAGAAGGGGCCCCCAATCAGCCCCAGCATTTT. This gives the protein CASSKEGAPNQPQHF.

This chain uses TRBV15 with TRBJ1-5, with D possibly being TRBD1 (5 bases). The V gene's germline CDR1 is LNHNV and CDR2 YYDKDF (reference sequence). The CDR3 consists of 17 residues. V was shortened by 7 bases and J by 0 bases, with 19 bases between the two germline ends. CDR3: CATKDLMGLYSNQPQHF. The CDR3 nucleotides read TGTGCCACCAAGGACCTAATGGGACTTTATAGCAATCAGCCCCAGCATTTT.

The J gene is TRBJ1-4, the V gene TRBV5-1; tentative D call: TRBD1 (5 bases). This CDR3 is built from 15 residues. Germline CDR1 reads SGHRS; CDR2 reads YFSETQ. With 4 bases removed from V and 3 bases from J, the gap between germline ends came to 13 bases. The CDR3 protein is CASSPGMGANEKLFF. CDR3 coding DNA: TGCGCCAGCAGCCCAGGTATGGGGGCTAATGAAAAACTGTTTTTT.

V and J are TRBV9 and TRBJ1-1; no clear D. V lost 0 bases to trimming and J lost 3 bases, with 6 bases between them. Looked up from germline, CDR1 is SGDLS and CDR2 is YYNGEE. The CDR3 is made up of 13 amino acids. The CDR3: CASSVGGDTEAFF. The CDR3 coding sequence is TGTGCCAGCAGCGTAGGGGGTGACACTGAAGCTTTCTTT.